Presented here are 11 T cell receptor beta chains from one specimen sequenced in a study of cytomegalovirus exposure and HLA in healthy donors. The PCR had 60 Vbeta and 13 Jbeta primers. Assay: immunoSEQ multiplex PCR; the TCRdb copy retains only in-frame clones and omits some. Its table lists under 40,000 clones. The sequenced sample was PBMCs. The receptors come from a woman between 35 and 50 years old in good health and CMV-seropositive.

DNA of the CDR3: TGTGCCTGGGGCCAAGGGACAGGGGGCAGGGATACGCAGTATTTT. Translated: CAWGQGTGGRDTQYF. The chain has TRBV30 and TRBJ2-3; 12 bases are shared with TRBD1. V lost 5 bases to trimming and J lost 6 bases; unmatched junction nucleotides: 9. This CDR3 region has 15 residues. Germline CDR1 reads GTSNPN; CDR2 reads SVGIG (reference sequence).

This chain connects TRBV29-1 to TRBJ2-3; 9 positions agree with TRBD2. This CDR3 contains 15 residues. The trim removed 1 base at V and 4 bases at J, leaving 6 bases unmatched. Germline loops: CDR1 SQVTM, CDR2 ANQGSEA. The CDR3 loop reads CSVEVLAGRADTQYF. The DNA of the CDR3 is TGCAGCGTTGAAGTCCTAGCGGGACGGGCAGATACGCAGTATTTT.

This chain uses TRBV7-2 with TRBJ2-7; D gene ambiguous. V was clipped by 2 bases and J by 3 bases, with 11 bases between them. Germline V gene data show CDR1 as SGHTA and CDR2 as FQGNSA. The CDR3 has 14 residues. CDR3: CASSLQVRYYEQYF. CDR3 coding DNA: TGTGCCAGCAGCTTACAGGTTAGATACTACGAGCAGTACTTC.

V gene TRBV6-6 combines with J gene TRBJ2-3, with a weak D call TRBD1 (6 bases). V shed 7 bases and J shed 1 base, with 15 bases lying between them. The length of the CDR3 is 15 residues. Germline CDR1 reads MNHNY; CDR2 reads SVGAGI (reference sequence). The CDR3 reads CASTSTPGGTDTQYF. The CDR3 DNA follows: TGTGCCAGCACCAGTACCCCAGGGGGCACAGATACGCAGTATTTT.

This chain uses TRBV9 with TRBJ2-3; D is unresolved. The CDR3 consists of 14 residues. Trimming removed 0 bases from V and 3 bases from J, with 8 bases in between. Germline V gene sequence: CDR1 SGDLS, CDR2 YYNGEE. The CDR3 is CASSVAIGTDTQYF. In DNA, the CDR3 is TGTGCCAGCAGCGTAGCTATCGGTACAGATACGCAGTATTTT.

This sequence joins TRBV6-4 and TRBJ2-3; 8 bases match TRBD1. Germline V CDR1 and CDR2: MRHNA, SNTAGT. The V segment lost 8 bases and the J segment 4 bases; nucleotides outside the gene matches: 5. The CDR3 runs 13 residues. CDR3 protein: CASGRQGSDTQYF. DNA for the CDR3: TGTGCCAGCGGACGACAGGGGTCAGATACGCAGTATTTT.

The chain couples TRBV19 to TRBJ2-5; 9 bases match TRBD1. The last part of the DNA fits TRBJ2-7 better; the J call may be wrong. Germline V gives CDR1 LNHDA, CDR2 SQIVND (reference sequence). The CDR3 runs to 16 residues. CDR3 DNA: TGTGCCAGTATTTGGGACAGGGATTTTTTGTCCTACGAGCAGTACTTC. Translating gives CASIWDRDFLSYEQYF.

J is TRBJ1-4 and V is TRBV2; 7 bases align to TRBD1. The CDR3 covers 16 residues. The trim removed 6 bases at V and 0 bases at J, leaving 7 bases unmatched. Germline values: CDR1 SNHLY, CDR2 FYNNEI. CDR3: CASRAYRGATNEKLFF. The CDR3 DNA follows: TGTGCCAGCAGGGCGTACAGGGGAGCAACTAATGAAAAACTGTTTTTT.

In DNA, the CDR3 is TGTGCCAGCAGTTACTCGACAGGGGCTCACGAAGATACGCAGTATTTT. Protein product: CASSYSTGAHEDTQYF. This sequence joins TRBV6-8 and TRBJ2-3, with TRBD1 matching over 8 bases. Germline-derived CDR1 and CDR2 are MNHGY and SAAAGT. This CDR3 contains 16 residues. J gave up 5 bases and V 0 bases, and 7 bases lay outside the gene matches.

This chain joins TRBV10-3 and TRBJ2-1; D is ambiguous. CDR3 length equals 15 residues. Trimming stripped 6 bases from V and 3 bases from J, with 15 bases between. Per the germline V gene, CDR1 is ENHRY and CDR2 is SYGVKD. In DNA, the CDR3 is TGTGCCATCAGAAATACTTACGGTGACTACAATGAGCAGTTCTTC. Protein: CAIRNTYGDYNEQFF.

The chain couples TRBV5-1 to TRBJ1-1; D is unresolved. Per germline, CDR1 SGHRS and CDR2 YFSETQ. V was clipped by 4 bases and J by 0 bases, with 7 bases between them. There are 13 residues in the CDR3. The CDR3 sequence is CASSRIVNTEAFF. CDR3 nucleotides: TGCGCCAGCAGCCGAATAGTGAACACTGAAGCTTTCTTT.